Presented here are 16 T cell receptor beta chains from one specimen sequenced in a study of identical twins. TCRdb processed the 5' RACE reads anew with MiXCR; each CDR3 protein has one entry. The data hold approximately 210,000 distinct CDR3 sequences, with approximately 5.9% observed a single time. This sample was shared with a second study, whose subject was T cells expressing NK-cell markers.

Sequenced input: CD8+ T cells sorted from blood. The receptors were gathered from a young woman in good health.

This clonotype was detected many times. V gene TRBV20-1 combines with J gene TRBJ2-7; 8 bases are a match to TRBD1. CDR1 is DFQATT, CDR2 SNEGSKA, per germline (reference sequence). This CDR3 contains 15 residues. The V segment lost 5 bases and the J segment 1 base; nucleotides outside the gene matches: 10. CDR3 residues: CSADTPGTGSYEQYF. CDR3 bases: TGCAGTGCTGACACACCCGGGACAGGTTCCTACGAGCAGTACTTC.

In its sample, this clonotype was seen many times. V gene TRBV5-1 combines with J gene TRBJ2-3, with 8 positions matching TRBD1. The CDR3 covers 16 residues. From germline, CDR1 is SGHRS and CDR2 YFSETQ. Trimming removed 0 bases from V and 0 bases from J; junction bases left unmatched: 3. This CDR3 is CASSLGTGSSTDTQYF. The CDR3 DNA follows: TGCGCCAGCAGCTTGGGGACAGGGAGTAGCACAGATACGCAGTATTTT.

This clonotype was observed a few times. The chain uses TRBV12-3 or TRBV12-4 and TRBJ2-3, with D hard to call. The CDR3 is 15 residues long. The ends were cut back, 1 base at V and 3 bases at J, with 11 bases in the middle. CDR3 sequence reads: CASSLVDKRTDTQYF. As DNA, the CDR3 is TGTGCCAGCAGTTTAGTCGACAAGAGGACAGATACGCAGTATTTT.

The chain has TRBV6-4 and TRBJ2-2; TRBD1 aligns across 8 bases. The germline V gene has CDR1 MRHNA and CDR2 SNTAGT. The CDR3 extends over 15 amino acids. Germline trimming cut 8 bases from V and 3 bases from J; bases unmatched to any gene: 8. CDR3 sequence: CASSRTGTDTGELFF. The CDR3 region has the DNA TGTGCCAGCTCCAGGACAGGGACGGACACCGGGGAGCTGTTTTTT.

This clonotype has a handful of counts. The chain joins TRBV10-1 to TRBJ2-3; D possibly corresponds to TRBD2 (6 bases). The CDR3 is 18 amino acids. Trimming took off 3 bases at V and 3 bases at J, with 22 bases between the two ends. CDR1 and CDR2 (germline): WNHNN, SYGVQD (reference sequence). CDR3 bases: TGCGCCAGCAGTGAATCCGAGACCGATTGGAGCGGGACAGATACGCAGTATTTT. Its protein is CASSESETDWSGTDTQYF.

This clonotype showed up many times. This chain joins TRBV29-1 and TRBJ2-5, with 7 bases aligning to TRBD1. CDR3 length: 13 amino acids. Germline trimming cut 5 bases from V and 0 bases from J; bases unmatched to any gene: 3. Germline loops: CDR1 SQVTM, CDR2 ANQGSEA. The CDR3 DNA follows: TGCAGCGTTACGGGACAGCACCAAGAGACCCAGTACTTC. As protein: CSVTGQHQETQYF.

The chain has TRBV6-1 and TRBJ1-4; D not resolved. The CDR3 length is 13 residues. Trimming left V 6 bases short and J 7 bases short, with 12 bases between. Per the germline V gene, CDR1 is MNHNS and CDR2 is SASEGT. In nucleotides, the CDR3 is TGTGCCAGCAGGTCCCCGGTGGGTGAAAAACTGTTTTTT. This encodes CASRSPVGEKLFF.

This clonotype was observed a handful of times. The chain couples TRBV3-1 to TRBJ2-5; possible D gene TRBD1, 5 bases. Between the trimmed V and J ends, which lost 0 bases and 5 bases, there was a span of 10 bases. The CDR3 is 14 residues long. Germline CDR1 LGHDT, CDR2 YNNKEL (reference sequence). Here the CDR3 reads CASSQDGPGETQYF. In DNA, the CDR3 is TGTGCCAGCAGCCAAGATGGCCCAGGGGAGACCCAGTACTTC.

The chain has TRBV11-1 and TRBJ2-2; D may match TRBD1 or TRBD2 (5 bases each). Germline loops: CDR1 SGHAT, CDR2 FQDESV (reference sequence). V was pared by 4 bases and J by 7 bases, with 13 bases between. This CDR3 is 14 amino acids long. For the CDR3, the DNA is TGTGCCAGCAGCTCCCGAGGGGACGGCGGGGAGCTGTTTTTT. Translated: CASSSRGDGGELFF.

This clonotype was detected many times. The V call is TRBV27, the J call TRBJ1-1, with a weak D call TRBD1 (6 bases). The V end lost 5 bases, the J end lost 1 base, and 17 bases lay between the germline ends. The CDR3 extends over 16 amino acids. Germline V lookup: CDR1 MNHEY, CDR2 SMNVEV (reference sequence). The CDR3 sequence: CASSQLTGWANTEAFF. CDR3 DNA: TGTGCCAGCAGTCAGTTAACAGGGTGGGCGAACACTGAAGCTTTCTTT.

This clonotype was counted many times. CDR3 residues: CASTTTVGITEAFF. DNA for the CDR3: TGTGCCAGCACTACGACGGTTGGTATCACTGAAGCTTTCTTT. V and J are TRBV12-3 or TRBV12-4 and TRBJ1-1; D not resolved. This CDR3 contains 14 residues. Trimming left V 7 bases short and J 4 bases short, with 16 bases between.

This clonotype was found many times. Compared with germline, one end of the junction differs, possibly owing to a read error. The chain has TRBV12-3 or TRBV12-4 and TRBJ1-1; D may be TRBD1 (5 bases). The CDR3 has 15 residues. The CDR3 protein is CASSPPGGGNPEAFF. As DNA, the CDR3 is TGTGCCAGCAGCCCCCCGGGGGGAGGGAACCCTGAAGCTTTCTTT.

This clonotype has only a few counts. The V call is TRBV29-1, the J call TRBJ2-3; D is ambiguous. Germline V gives CDR1 SQVTM, CDR2 ANQGSEA. This CDR3 has 15 amino acids. Trimming stripped 1 base from V and 2 bases from J, with 13 bases between. The CDR3 sequence is CSVEGWPDPTDTQYF. Here the CDR3 DNA reads TGCAGCGTTGAAGGTTGGCCAGACCCCACAGATACGCAGTATTTT.

This clonotype was observed at least ten times. This chain uses TRBV12-3 or TRBV12-4 with TRBJ1-2; D remains ambiguous. Between the trimmed V and J ends, which lost 3 bases and 8 bases, there was a span of 10 bases. CDR3 length: 12 amino acids. The CDR3 DNA sequence: TGTGCCAGCAGTTTGGGTGAGAACGGCTACACCTTC. It is translated as CASSLGENGYTF.

This clonotype was observed at least ten times. This chain links TRBV12-3 or TRBV12-4 with TRBJ2-3; D uncertain. The CDR3 totals 12 residues. V shed 10 bases and J shed 4 bases, with 12 bases lying between them. The CDR3 loop reads CATLRTADTQYF. CDR3 DNA: TGTGCCACCCTACGGACGGCAGATACGCAGTATTTT.

The chain is built from TRBV13 and TRBJ2-4; no clear D gene. This CDR3 contains 14 residues. Trimming shortened V by 2 bases and J by 1 base, and 6 bases separated the two germline ends. Germline loops: CDR1 PRHDT, CDR2 FYEKMQ (reference sequence). CDR3 nucleotides: TGTGCCAGCAGCTTACGAGCGGCCAAAAACATTCAGTACTTC. As protein: CASSLRAAKNIQYF.